This TCR beta chain was recorded in a study of Graves' ophthalmopathy and Graves' hyperthyroidism. Amplification of TCR beta CDR3 regions used RNA transcripts. Amplification began with first-round RT-PCR using HTBI primers, then second-round multiplex PCR was performed. TCRdb redid the calling of the multiplex PCR reads with MiXCR, one entry per CDR3 protein. The table lists about 660,000 distinct CDR3 sequences, about 41% of them singletons, with over 2.5% in the top ten. Per germline, CDR1 SSHAT and CDR2 FNYEAQ (reference sequence). This CDR3 is 13 amino acids long. Lactation, pregnancy, uncontrolled infections and other autoimmune diseases were all grounds for excluding patients. Orbital computed tomography, together with clinical symptoms, serum thyroxine, TRAb and thyroid ultrasound, was used for diagnosis. General study findings and limits: The model's ophthalmopathy progression predictions had roughly 69% sensitivity and 72% to 75% specificity. In blood, most expanded thyroid clonotypes above 0.001 frequency were also detected.

This clonotype was counted a single time. Its antigen is unidentified. Mismatch with germline at one junction end may stem from a read error. The chain is built from TRBV7-7 and TRBJ2-1; D gene unclear. This TCR was recovered from an adult man with Graves' ophthalmopathy. Sequencing was performed on peripheral blood. DNA for the CDR3: TGTGCTAGCAGCTTACTGCCCGACAATGAGCAGTTCTTC. Its protein product is CASSLLPDNEQFF. The full variable domain, its missing parts supplied by reference TRBV7-7 and TRBJ2-1, is GAGVSQSPRYKVTKRGQDVTLRCDPISSHATLYWYQQALGQGPEFLTYFNYEAQPDKSGLPSDRFSAERPEGSISTLTIQRTEQRDSAMYRCASSLLPDNEQFFGPGTRLTVL.